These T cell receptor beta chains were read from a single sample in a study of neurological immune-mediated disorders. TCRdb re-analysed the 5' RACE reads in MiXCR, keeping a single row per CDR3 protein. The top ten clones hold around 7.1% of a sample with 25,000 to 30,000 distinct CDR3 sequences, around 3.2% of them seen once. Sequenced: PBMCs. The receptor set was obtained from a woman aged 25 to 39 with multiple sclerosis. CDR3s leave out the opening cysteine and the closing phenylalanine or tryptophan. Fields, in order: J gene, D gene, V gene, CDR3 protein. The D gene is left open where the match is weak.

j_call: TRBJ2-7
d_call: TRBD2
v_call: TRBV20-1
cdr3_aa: SANPGGTRNEQY

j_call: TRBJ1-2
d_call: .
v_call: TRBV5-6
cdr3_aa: ASSPRPGSWYGYT

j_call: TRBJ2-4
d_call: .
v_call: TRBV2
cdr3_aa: ASRTQPGTAKNIQY

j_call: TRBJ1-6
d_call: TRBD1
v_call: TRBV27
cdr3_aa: ASSLSTGSPLN

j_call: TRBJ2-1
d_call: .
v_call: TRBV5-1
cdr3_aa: ASSHAEPPDPRVGEQF

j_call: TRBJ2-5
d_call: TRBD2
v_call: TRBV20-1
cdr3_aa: SAGRGETQY

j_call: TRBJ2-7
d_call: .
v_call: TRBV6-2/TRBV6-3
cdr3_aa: ASRTPAAYEQY

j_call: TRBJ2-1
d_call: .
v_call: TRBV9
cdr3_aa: ASSVATGGPQF

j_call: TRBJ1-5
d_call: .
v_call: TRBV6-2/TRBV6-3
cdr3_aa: ASSKQGTSNQPQH

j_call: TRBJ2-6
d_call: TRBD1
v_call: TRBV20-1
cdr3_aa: SASGQGVGANVLT

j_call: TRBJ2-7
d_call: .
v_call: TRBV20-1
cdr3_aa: SAQGPSQYEQY

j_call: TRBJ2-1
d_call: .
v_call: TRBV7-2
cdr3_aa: ASRATGGSYNEQF

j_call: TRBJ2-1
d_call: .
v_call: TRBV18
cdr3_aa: ASSPRTSPTSNEQF

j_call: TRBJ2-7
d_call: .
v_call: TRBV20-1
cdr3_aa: SAGWFVTSEQY

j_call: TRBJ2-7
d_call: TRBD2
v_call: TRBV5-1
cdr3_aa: ASSFIGREQY